The present TCR beta chain was sequenced within a study of blood T cell repertoires in COVID-19. About the study: The samples span acute and convalescent COVID-19 from the United States, Italy and Spain.

The length of the CDR3 is 10 residues. Trimming left V 7 bases short and J 4 bases short, with 4 bases between. CDR1 is SNHLY, CDR2 FYNNEI, per germline. This clone was picked up a small number of times. In the source study's methods: Quantification of nucleated cells was approximated via reference gene primer amplification. The data were produced by immunoSEQ multiplex PCR, yet TCRdb's version contains in-frame clones alone and is incomplete. That table supplies the V and J calls and clone size; D and trimming were determined from the DNA. The sample has 85,000 to 95,000 clones, more than 70% seen once.

V is TRBV2 and J is TRBJ2-5; D is uncertain. This receptor was identified in a human donor in a cohort sampled during active COVID-19. The sequencing input was peripheral blood. Here the CDR3 DNA reads TGTGCCAGCATTAGAGAGACCCAGTACTTC. Protein: CASIRETQYF.